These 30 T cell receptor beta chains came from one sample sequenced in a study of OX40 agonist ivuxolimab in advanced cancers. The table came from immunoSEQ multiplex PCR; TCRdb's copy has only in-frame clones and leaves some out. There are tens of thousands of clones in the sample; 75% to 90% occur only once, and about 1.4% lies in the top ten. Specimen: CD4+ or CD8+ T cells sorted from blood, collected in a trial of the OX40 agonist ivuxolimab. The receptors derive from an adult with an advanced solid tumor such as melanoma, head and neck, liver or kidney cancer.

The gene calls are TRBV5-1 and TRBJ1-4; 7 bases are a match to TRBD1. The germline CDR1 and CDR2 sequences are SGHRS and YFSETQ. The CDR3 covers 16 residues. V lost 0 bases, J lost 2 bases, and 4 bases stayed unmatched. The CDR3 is CASSLATGQTNEKLFF. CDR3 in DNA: TGCGCCAGCAGCTTGGCGACAGGGCAGACTAATGAAAAACTGTTTTTT.

The CDR3 coding sequence is TGTGCCAGCAGCCTAGGCCGGGACAGGGCGTCTAGCTATGGCTACACCTTC. This encodes CASSLGRDRASSYGYTF. The chain recombines TRBV5-6 with TRBJ1-2; TRBD1 matches at 9 bases. The length of the CDR3 is 17 residues. The ends lost 4 bases at V and 4 bases at J; junction bases unmatched: 14. Germline assignment: CDR1 SGHDT and CDR2 YYEEEE.

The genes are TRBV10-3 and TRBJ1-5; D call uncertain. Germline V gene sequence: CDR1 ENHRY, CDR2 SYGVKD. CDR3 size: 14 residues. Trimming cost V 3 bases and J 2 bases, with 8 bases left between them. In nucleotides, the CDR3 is TGTGCCATCAGTGACAGCGGTCGCAATCAGCCCCAGCATTTT. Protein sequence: CAISDSGRNQPQHF.

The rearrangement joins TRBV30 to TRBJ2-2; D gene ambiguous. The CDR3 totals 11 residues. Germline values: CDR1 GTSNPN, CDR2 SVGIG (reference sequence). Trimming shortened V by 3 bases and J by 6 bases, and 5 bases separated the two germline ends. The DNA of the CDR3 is TGTGCCTGGAGGGTCCCCGGGGAGCTGTTTTTT. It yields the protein CAWRVPGELFF.

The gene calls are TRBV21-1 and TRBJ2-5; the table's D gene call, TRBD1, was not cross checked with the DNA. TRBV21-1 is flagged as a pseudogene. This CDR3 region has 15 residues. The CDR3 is CASSKGDRGEETQYF. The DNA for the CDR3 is TGTGCCAGCAGCAAAGGGGACAGGGGGGAAGAGACCCAGTACTTC.

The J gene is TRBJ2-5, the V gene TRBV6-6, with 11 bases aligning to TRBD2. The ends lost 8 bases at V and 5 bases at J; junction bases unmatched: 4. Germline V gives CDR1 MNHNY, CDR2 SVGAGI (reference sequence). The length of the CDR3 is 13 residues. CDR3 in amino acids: CASLLAGAETQYF. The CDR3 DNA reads TGTGCCAGCTTACTAGCGGGAGCTGAGACCCAGTACTTC.

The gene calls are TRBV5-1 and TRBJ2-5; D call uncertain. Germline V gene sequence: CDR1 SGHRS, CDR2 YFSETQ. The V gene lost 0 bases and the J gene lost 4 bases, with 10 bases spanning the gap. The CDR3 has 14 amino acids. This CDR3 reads CASSLDWRVETQYF. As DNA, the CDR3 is TGCGCCAGCAGCTTGGACTGGAGAGTAGAGACCCAGTACTTC. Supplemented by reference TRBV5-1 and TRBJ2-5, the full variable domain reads KAGVTQTPRYLIKTRGQQVTLSCSPISGHRSVSWYQQTPGQGLQFLFEYFSETQRNKGNFPGRFSGRQFSNSRSEMNVSTLELGDSALYLCASSLDWRVETQYFGPGTRLLVL.

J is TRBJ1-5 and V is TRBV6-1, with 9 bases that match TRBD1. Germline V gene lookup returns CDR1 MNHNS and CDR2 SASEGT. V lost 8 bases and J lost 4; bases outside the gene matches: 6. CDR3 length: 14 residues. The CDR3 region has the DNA TGTGCCAGCTGGCTCGGACAGGGGAATCAGCCCCAGCATTTT. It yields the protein CASWLGQGNQPQHF.

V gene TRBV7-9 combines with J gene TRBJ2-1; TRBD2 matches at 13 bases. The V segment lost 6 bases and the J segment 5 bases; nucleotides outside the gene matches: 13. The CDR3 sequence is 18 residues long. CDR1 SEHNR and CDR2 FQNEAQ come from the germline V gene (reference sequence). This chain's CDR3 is CASSSKGLAGPYDNEQFF. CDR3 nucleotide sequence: TGTGCCAGCAGTTCAAAGGGACTAGCGGGGCCCTACGACAATGAGCAGTTCTTC.

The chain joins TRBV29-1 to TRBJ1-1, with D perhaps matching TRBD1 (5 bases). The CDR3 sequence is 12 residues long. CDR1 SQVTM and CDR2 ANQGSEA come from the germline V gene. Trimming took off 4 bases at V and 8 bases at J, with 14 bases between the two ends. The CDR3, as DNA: TGCAGCGTTGGGAGGGGCCGGGGGGAAGCTTTCTTT. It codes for CSVGRGRGEAFF.

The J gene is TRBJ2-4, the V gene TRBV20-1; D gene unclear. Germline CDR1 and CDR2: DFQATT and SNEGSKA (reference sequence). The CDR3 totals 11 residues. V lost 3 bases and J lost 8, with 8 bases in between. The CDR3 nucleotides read TGCAGTGCTAGTGCCAAGGACATTCAGTACTTC. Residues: CSASAKDIQYF.

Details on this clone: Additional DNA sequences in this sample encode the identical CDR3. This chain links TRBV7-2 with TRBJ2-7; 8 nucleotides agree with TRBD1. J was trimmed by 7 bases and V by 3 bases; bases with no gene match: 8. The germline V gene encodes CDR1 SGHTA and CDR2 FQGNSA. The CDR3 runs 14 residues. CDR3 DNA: TGTGCCAGCAGCTTCCGGCAGGGGGCGCGGGAGCAGTACTTC. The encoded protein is CASSFRQGAREQYF.

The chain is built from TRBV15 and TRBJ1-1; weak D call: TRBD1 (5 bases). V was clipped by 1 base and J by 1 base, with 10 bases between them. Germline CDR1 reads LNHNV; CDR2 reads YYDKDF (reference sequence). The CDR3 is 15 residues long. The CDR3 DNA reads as TGTGCCACCAGCAGAGGAGGAGGGACGAACACTGAAGCTTTCTTT. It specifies CATSRGGGTNTEAFF.

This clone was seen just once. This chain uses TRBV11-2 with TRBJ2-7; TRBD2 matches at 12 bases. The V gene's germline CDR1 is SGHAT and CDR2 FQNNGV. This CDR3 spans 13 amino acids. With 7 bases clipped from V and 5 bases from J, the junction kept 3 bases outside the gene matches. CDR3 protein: CASKLAGGNEQYF. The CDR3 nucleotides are TGTGCCAGCAAACTAGCGGGAGGTAACGAGCAGTACTTC. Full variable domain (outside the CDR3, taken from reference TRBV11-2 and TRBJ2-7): EAGVAQSPRYKIIEKRQSVAFWCNPISGHATLYWYQQILGQGPKLLIQFQNNGVVDDSQLPKDRFSAERLKGVDSTLKIQPAKLEDSAVYLCASKLAGGNEQYFGPGTRLTVT.

The DNA of the CDR3 is TGTGCCAGCAGTCGGGACGGCTCTAATGAAAAACTGTTTTTT. Translation: CASSRDGSNEKLFF. The chain has TRBV5-4 and TRBJ1-4; possibly TRBD1 for D (5 bases). The germline V and J ends were trimmed by 5 bases and 3 bases, with 11 bases remaining between them. Germline CDR1 SGHNT, CDR2 YYREEE (reference sequence). This CDR3 spans 14 amino acids.

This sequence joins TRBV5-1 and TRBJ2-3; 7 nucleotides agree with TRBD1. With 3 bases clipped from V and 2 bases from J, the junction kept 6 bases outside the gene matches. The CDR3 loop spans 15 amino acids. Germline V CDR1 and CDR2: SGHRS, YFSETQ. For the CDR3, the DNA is TGCGCCAGCAGCTCAACGGGACAGAACACAGATACGCAGTATTTT. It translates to CASSSTGQNTDTQYF.

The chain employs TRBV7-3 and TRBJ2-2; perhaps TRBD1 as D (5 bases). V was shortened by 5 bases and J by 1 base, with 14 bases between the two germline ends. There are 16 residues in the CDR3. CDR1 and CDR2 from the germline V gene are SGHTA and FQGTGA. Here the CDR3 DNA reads TGTGCCAGCAGCCAAAGCCGGACATTGAACACCGGGGAGCTGTTTTTT. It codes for CASSQSRTLNTGELFF.

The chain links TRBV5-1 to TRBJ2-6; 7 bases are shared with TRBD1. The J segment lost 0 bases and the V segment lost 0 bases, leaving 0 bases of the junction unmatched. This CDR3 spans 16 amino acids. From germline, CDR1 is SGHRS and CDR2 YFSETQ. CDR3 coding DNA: TGCGCCAGCAGCTTGGCAGGGGGCTCTGGGGCCAACGTCCTGACTTTC. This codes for CASSLAGGSGANVLTF.

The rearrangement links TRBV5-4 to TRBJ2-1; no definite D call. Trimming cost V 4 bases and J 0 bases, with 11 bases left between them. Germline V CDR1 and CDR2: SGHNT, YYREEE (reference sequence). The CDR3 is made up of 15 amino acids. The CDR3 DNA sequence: TGTGCCAGCAGCAGAGACGGCTACTCCTACAATGAGCAGTTCTTC. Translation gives CASSRDGYSYNEQFF.

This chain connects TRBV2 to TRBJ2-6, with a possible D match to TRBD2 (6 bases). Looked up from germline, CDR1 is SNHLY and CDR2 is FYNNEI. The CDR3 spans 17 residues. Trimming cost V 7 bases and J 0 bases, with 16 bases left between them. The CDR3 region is CASNPQGEVSGANVLTF. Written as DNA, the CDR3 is TGTGCCAGCAATCCGCAAGGGGAGGTCTCTGGGGCCAACGTCCTGACTTTC.

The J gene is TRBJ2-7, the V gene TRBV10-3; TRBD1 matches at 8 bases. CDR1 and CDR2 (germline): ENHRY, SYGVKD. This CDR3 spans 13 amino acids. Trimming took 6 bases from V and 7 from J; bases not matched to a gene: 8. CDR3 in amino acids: CAISDLTGDEQYF. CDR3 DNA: TGTGCCATCAGCGACCTGACAGGGGATGAGCAGTACTTC.

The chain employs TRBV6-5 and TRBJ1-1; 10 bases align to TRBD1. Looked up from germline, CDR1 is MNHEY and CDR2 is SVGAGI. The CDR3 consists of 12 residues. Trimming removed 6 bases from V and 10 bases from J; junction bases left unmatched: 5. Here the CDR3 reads CASSQGDRGAFF. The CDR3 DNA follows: TGTGCCAGCAGCCAGGGGGACAGGGGAGCTTTCTTT.

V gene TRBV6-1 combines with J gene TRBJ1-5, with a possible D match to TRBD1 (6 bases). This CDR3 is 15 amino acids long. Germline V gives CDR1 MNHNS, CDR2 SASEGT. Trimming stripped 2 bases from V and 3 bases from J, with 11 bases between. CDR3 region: CASSEKGGTNQPQHF. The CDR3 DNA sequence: TGTGCCAGCAGTGAAAAAGGGGGGACCAATCAGCCCCAGCATTTT.

The CDR3 DNA follows: TGTGCCTGGACACGCCGGGACAGGGGGGCCTACGAGCAGTACTTC. Its translation: CAWTRRDRGAYEQYF. This chain connects TRBV30 to TRBJ2-7; TRBD1 matches at 11 bases. The CDR3 covers 15 residues. Trimming took 4 bases from V and 2 from J; bases not matched to a gene: 7. Per germline, CDR1 GTSNPN and CDR2 SVGIG (reference sequence).

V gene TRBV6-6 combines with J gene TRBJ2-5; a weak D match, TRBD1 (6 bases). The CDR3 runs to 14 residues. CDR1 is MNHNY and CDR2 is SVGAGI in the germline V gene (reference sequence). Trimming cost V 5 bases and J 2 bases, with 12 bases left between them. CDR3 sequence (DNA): TGTGCCAGCAGTCGAGGGGGACCACAAGAGACCCAGTACTTC. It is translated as CASSRGGPQETQYF.

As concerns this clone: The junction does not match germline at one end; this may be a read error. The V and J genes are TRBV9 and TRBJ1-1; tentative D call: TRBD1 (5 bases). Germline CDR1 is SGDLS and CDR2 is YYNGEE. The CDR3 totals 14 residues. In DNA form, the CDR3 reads TGTGCCAGCAGCCTCGACAGTCTAGCGACTGGAGCTTTCTTT. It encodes CASSLDSLATGAFF.

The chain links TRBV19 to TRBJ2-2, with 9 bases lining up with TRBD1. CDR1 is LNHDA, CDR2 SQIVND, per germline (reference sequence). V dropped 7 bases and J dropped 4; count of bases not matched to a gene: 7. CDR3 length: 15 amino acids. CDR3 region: CASTPQGAGTGELFF. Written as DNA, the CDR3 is TGTGCCAGTACCCCACAGGGGGCTGGCACCGGGGAGCTGTTTTTT.

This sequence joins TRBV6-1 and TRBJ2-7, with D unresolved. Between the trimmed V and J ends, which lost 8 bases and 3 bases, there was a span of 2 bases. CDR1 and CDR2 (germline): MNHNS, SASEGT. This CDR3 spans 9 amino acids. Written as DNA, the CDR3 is TGTGCCAGCCGCTACGAGCAGTACTTC. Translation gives CASRYEQYF.

The CDR3 spells CASSPGRIETQYF. CDR3 sequence (DNA): TGTGCCAGCAGTCCAGGAAGGATCGAGACCCAGTACTTC. The V gene is TRBV5-8, the J gene TRBJ2-5; D remains unclear. The CDR3 has 13 amino acids. Germline V lookup: CDR1 SGHTS, CDR2 YDEGEE. The ends were cut back, 5 bases at V and 5 bases at J, with 13 bases in the middle.

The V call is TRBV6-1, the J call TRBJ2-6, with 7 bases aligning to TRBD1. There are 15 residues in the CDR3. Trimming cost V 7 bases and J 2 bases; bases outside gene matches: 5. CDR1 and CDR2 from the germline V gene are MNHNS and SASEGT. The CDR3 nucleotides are TGTGCCAGCATCGAGGGGGCAACTGGGGCCAACGTCCTGACTTTC. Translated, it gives CASIEGATGANVLTF.